The rows below give T cell receptor beta chains drawn from one sample of a study of T-cell memory formation after mild COVID-19. MiXCR, run by TCRdb on the 5' RACE reads, gives a single entry per CDR3 protein. The sample shows 500,000 to 550,000 distinct CDR3 sequences, about a fifth of them seen only once. Sequences were obtained from PBMCs or a T cell subset sorted from them (not recorded which). All receptors come from an adult woman who had mild COVID-19 (a few samples of this study predate the infection). Cell type and time point are not known. CDR3s leave out the opening cysteine and the closing phenylalanine or tryptophan. Clone size is given for some rows only: seen once, a few or many times, or a class if the clone is expanded.

CDR3 protein: ASSQVYGPYNEQF
clone size: .
V gene: TRBV3-1
J gene: TRBJ2-1

CDR3 protein: ASSTRTSGSSETQY
clone size: .
V gene: TRBV5-1
J gene: TRBJ2-5

CDR3 protein: ASSWGILAEGGRGTSSYEQY
clone size: few
V gene: TRBV27
J gene: TRBJ2-7

CDR3 protein: ASSWGVRSNQPQH
clone size: .
V gene: TRBV12-3/TRBV12-4
J gene: TRBJ1-5

CDR3 protein: ASSLDQGLDKF
clone size: many
V gene: TRBV5-1
J gene: TRBJ2-1

CDR3 protein: SVGSGVETQY
clone size: few
V gene: TRBV29-1
J gene: TRBJ2-5

CDR3 protein: ASSFVAGEGEQF
clone size: .
V gene: TRBV7-6
J gene: TRBJ2-1

CDR3 protein: ASSSRASYEQY
clone size: few
V gene: TRBV6-6
J gene: TRBJ2-7

CDR3 protein: ASSHQTGGMDEQF
clone size: .
V gene: TRBV4-3
J gene: TRBJ2-1

CDR3 protein: ASSLSVMTKNTGELF
clone size: few
V gene: TRBV27
J gene: TRBJ2-2

CDR3 protein: SAEAGTRRY
clone size: .
V gene: TRBV20-1
J gene: TRBJ2-7

CDR3 protein: ASSVDGTDLYEQY
clone size: few
V gene: TRBV9
J gene: TRBJ2-7

CDR3 protein: ASLGAGRYNEQF
clone size: .
V gene: TRBV7-2
J gene: TRBJ2-1

CDR3 protein: ASSLTANRGYT
clone size: many
V gene: TRBV27
J gene: TRBJ1-2

CDR3 protein: ATRVTGEETQY
clone size: .
V gene: TRBV24-1
J gene: TRBJ2-5

CDR3 protein: ASSQVQAGEQY
clone size: .
V gene: TRBV14
J gene: TRBJ2-7

CDR3 protein: ASSQDSAGGGVSSYNEQF
clone size: few
V gene: TRBV4-1
J gene: TRBJ2-1

CDR3 protein: SGGGSTTEAF
clone size: .
V gene: TRBV29-1
J gene: TRBJ1-1

CDR3 protein: ASSLGSGGSNTGELF
clone size: .
V gene: TRBV12-3/TRBV12-4
J gene: TRBJ2-2

CDR3 protein: ASSPPAGMNTEAF
clone size: .
V gene: TRBV12-3/TRBV12-4
J gene: TRBJ1-1

CDR3 protein: SARASGSGEQY
clone size: .
V gene: TRBV20-1
J gene: TRBJ2-7

CDR3 protein: ASSPDASGANVLT
clone size: .
V gene: TRBV7-8
J gene: TRBJ2-6

CDR3 protein: ASSQVGGSEAF
clone size: few
V gene: TRBV3-1
J gene: TRBJ1-1

CDR3 protein: ASSFSTGTYGYT
clone size: .
V gene: TRBV5-6
J gene: TRBJ1-2

CDR3 protein: ASSSRGRNKNIQY
clone size: few
V gene: TRBV18
J gene: TRBJ2-4

CDR3 protein: ASSSHPGVVTGELF
clone size: .
V gene: TRBV18
J gene: TRBJ2-2

CDR3 protein: ASSQGVRQNTEAF
clone size: .
V gene: TRBV4-1
J gene: TRBJ1-1

CDR3 protein: SARPLAEQETQY
clone size: .
V gene: TRBV20-1
J gene: TRBJ2-5

CDR3 protein: ASSQVGWGYSNQPQH
clone size: few
V gene: TRBV4-2
J gene: TRBJ1-5

CDR3 protein: SASGRASYEQY
clone size: .
V gene: TRBV20-1
J gene: TRBJ2-7

CDR3 protein: ASRLGLSLKSTGELF
clone size: .
V gene: TRBV12-3/TRBV12-4
J gene: TRBJ2-2

CDR3 protein: ASRREAGGEAF
clone size: .
V gene: TRBV7-2
J gene: TRBJ1-1

CDR3 protein: ASSMRLAAEVRAF
clone size: few
V gene: TRBV19
J gene: TRBJ1-1

CDR3 protein: ASSQAPTNEKLF
clone size: many
V gene: TRBV4-1
J gene: TRBJ1-4

CDR3 protein: AWTGLADNEQF
clone size: few
V gene: TRBV30
J gene: TRBJ2-1